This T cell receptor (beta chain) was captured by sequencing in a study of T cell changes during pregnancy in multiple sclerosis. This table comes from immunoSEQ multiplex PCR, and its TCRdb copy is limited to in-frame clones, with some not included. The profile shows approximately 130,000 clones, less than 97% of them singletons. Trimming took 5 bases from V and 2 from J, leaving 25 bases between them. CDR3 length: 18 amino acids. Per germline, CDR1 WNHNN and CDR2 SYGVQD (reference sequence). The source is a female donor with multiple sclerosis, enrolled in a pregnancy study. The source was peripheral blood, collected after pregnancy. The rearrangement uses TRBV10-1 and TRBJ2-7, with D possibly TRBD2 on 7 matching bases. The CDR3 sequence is CASSSPAGAGEDAYEQYF. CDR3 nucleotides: TGCGCCAGCAGTTCCCCCGCGGGGGCGGGAGAAGACGCCTACGAGCAGTACTTC.